The 7 T cell receptor beta chains given below trace back to one sample, sequenced in a study of T-cell reconstitution after alpha-beta-depleted transplantation in children. Library preparation (for TCRbeta) was performed with unique molecular identifiers. Using its own MiXCR run on the PCR reads, TCRdb lists one record per CDR3 protein. The sample has around 400,000 distinct CDR3 sequences, 9.5% to 13% seen once. The source was PBMCs from the stem cell graft donor, collected from the stem cell graft. The source is a human donor who donated a stem cell graft to a child with acute myeloid leukemia.

This clonotype was counted ten times or more. The chain recombines TRBV30 with TRBJ1-1; D uncertain. This CDR3 has 11 amino acids. The germline CDR1 and CDR2 sequences are GTSNPN and SVGIG (reference sequence). Trimming removed 1 base from V and 11 bases from J, with 11 bases in between. The DNA of the CDR3 is TGTGCCTGGAGTGCTCGGGGTGAGGCTTTCTTT. Translated, it gives CAWSARGEAFF.

This sequence joins TRBV6-5 and TRBJ2-7; 7 bases line up with TRBD1. With V trimmed by 2 bases and J by 1 base, 5 bases remained unmatched. This CDR3 is 15 amino acids long. Germline-derived CDR1 and CDR2 are MNHEY and SVGAGI. In DNA form, the CDR3 reads TGTGCCAGCAGTTACGCCGGGGACAGATCCTACGAGCAGTACTTC. Its protein product is CASSYAGDRSYEQYF.

Only a few counts were recorded for this clonotype. The chain has TRBV29-1 and TRBJ2-5; 12 bases are shared with TRBD2. V lost 3 bases and J lost 1; bases outside the gene matches: 3. This CDR3 is 15 amino acids long. CDR1 and CDR2 from the germline V gene are SQVTM and ANQGSEA. The CDR3 DNA is TGCAGCGTTGATCCTAGCGGGAGGGTCCAAGAGACCCAGTACTTC. It is translated as CSVDPSGRVQETQYF. Variable domain in full (rest from reference TRBV29-1 and TRBJ2-5): SAVISQKPSRDICQRGTSLTIQCQVDSQVTMMFWYRQQPGQSLTLIATANQGSEATYESGFVIDKFPISRPNLTFSTLTVSNMSPEDSSIYLCSVDPSGRVQETQYFGPGTRLLVL.

This clonotype showed up just a few times. The CDR3 DNA reads as TGTGCCAGCAGCTTAGGCGGAGGGATGATTTACGAGCAGTACTTC. It yields the protein CASSLGGGMIYEQYF. The chain couples TRBV7-2 to TRBJ2-7; tentatively, D is TRBD2 (6 bases). This CDR3 comprises 15 residues. Germline CDR1 and CDR2: SGHTA and FQGNSA. Trimming left V 1 base short and J 4 bases short, with 14 bases between.

This clonotype was picked up many times. V usage is TRBV18 and J usage is TRBJ2-5; TRBD1 aligns across 9 bases. The J segment lost 5 bases and the V segment lost 3 bases, leaving 4 bases of the junction unmatched. CDR3 size: 14 residues. CDR1 and CDR2 (germline): KGHSH, LQKENI. This CDR3 is CASSPGQGGETQYF. The CDR3 DNA follows: TGTGCCAGCTCACCGGGACAGGGAGGTGAGACCCAGTACTTC.

The V call is TRBV20-1, the J call TRBJ2-1, with D maybe TRBD2 (5 bases). The V end was cut by 0 bases, the J end by 6 bases, with 12 bases between. This CDR3 has 14 amino acids. Germline lookup yields CDR1 DFQATT and CDR2 SNEGSKA (reference sequence). In DNA form, the CDR3 reads TGCAGTGCTAGAGATCAGTCAGGAGGCAATGAGCAGTTCTTC. The encoded protein is CSARDQSGGNEQFF.

The chain employs TRBV5-6 and TRBJ2-4; no firm D call. Trimming cost V 2 bases and J 12 bases, with 27 bases left between them. CDR1 and CDR2 (germline): SGHDT, YYEEEE. CDR3 length: 17 residues. CDR3 sequence (DNA): TGTGCCAGCAGCTTTCTGGGCAGAGACACCAGAAAAACCAGTCAGTACTTC. This gives the protein CASSFLGRDTRKTSQYF.